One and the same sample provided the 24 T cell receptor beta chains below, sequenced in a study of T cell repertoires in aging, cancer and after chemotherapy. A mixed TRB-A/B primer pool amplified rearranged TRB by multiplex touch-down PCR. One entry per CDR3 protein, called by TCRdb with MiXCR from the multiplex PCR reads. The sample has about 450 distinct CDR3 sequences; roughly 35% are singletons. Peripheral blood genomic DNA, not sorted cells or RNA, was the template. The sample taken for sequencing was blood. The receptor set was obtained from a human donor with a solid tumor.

CDR3 nucleotide sequence: TGTGCCAGCAGCTTATTGTCTAGCGGGAGGACTCCAGATACGCAGTATTTT. This translates into CASSLLSSGRTPDTQYF. This sequence joins TRBV7-3 and TRBJ2-3; 11 bases match TRBD2. V dropped 2 bases and J dropped 4; count of bases not matched to a gene: 8. Germline V gives CDR1 SGHTA, CDR2 FQGTGA. CDR3 length equals 17 residues.

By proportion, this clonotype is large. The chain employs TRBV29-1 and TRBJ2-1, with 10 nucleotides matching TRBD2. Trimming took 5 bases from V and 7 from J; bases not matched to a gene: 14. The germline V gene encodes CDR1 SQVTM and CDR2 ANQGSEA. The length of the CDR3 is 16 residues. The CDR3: CSVLPSLAGVLNEQFF. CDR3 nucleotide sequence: TGCAGCGTTCTCCCCTCCCTAGCGGGAGTACTTAATGAGCAGTTCTTC.

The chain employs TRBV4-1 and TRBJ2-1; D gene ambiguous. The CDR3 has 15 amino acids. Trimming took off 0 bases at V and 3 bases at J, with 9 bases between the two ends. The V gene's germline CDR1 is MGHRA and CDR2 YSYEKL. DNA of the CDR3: TGCGCCAGCAGCCAAGAGCCAAGGGACTACAATGAGCAGTTCTTC. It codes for CASSQEPRDYNEQFF.

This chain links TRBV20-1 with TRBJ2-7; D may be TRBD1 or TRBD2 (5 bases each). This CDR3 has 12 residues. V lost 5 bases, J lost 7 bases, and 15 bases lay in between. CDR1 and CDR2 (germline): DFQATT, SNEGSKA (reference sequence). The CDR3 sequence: CSASGTGEEQYF. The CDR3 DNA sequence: TGCAGTGCTTCCGGGACGGGCGAGGAGCAGTACTTC.

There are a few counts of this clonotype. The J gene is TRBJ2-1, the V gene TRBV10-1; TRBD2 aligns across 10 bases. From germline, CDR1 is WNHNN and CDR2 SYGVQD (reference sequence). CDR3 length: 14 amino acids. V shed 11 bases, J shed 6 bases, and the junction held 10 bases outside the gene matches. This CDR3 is CAPLGLAGVNEQFF. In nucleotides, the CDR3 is TGCGCCCCCCTGGGGCTAGCGGGAGTCAATGAGCAGTTCTTC.

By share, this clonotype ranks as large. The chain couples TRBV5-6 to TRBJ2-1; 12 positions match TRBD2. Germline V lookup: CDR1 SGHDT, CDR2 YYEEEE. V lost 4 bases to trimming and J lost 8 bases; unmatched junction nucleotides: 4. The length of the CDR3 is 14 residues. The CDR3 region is CASSGLAGRDEQFF. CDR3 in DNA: TGTGCCAGCAGCGGACTAGCGGGAAGGGATGAGCAGTTCTTC.

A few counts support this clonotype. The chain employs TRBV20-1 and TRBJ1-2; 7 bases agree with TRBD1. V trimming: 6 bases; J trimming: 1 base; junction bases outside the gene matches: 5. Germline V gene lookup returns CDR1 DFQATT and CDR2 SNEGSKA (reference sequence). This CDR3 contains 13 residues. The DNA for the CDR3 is TGCAGTGCCAGGGGACAGAATAACTATGGCTACACCTTC. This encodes CSARGQNNYGYTF.

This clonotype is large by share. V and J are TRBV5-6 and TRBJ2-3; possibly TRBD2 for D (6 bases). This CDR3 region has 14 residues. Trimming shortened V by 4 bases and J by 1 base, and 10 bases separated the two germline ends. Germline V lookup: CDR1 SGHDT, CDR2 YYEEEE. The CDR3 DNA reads TGTGCCAGCAGCGCCTCTAGCGGCACAGATACGCAGTATTTT. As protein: CASSASSGTDTQYF.

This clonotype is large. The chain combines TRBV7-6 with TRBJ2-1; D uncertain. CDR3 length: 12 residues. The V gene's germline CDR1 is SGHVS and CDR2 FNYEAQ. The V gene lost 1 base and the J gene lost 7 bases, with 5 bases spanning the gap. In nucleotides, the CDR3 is TGTGCCAGCAGCTTAGGCCTAAATGAGCAGTTCTTC. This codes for CASSLGLNEQFF.

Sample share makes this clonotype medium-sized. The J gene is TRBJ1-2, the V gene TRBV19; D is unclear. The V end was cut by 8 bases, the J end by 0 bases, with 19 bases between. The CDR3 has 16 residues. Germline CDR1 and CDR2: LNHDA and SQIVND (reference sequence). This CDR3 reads CASLSASEKANYGYTF. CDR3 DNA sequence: TGTGCCAGTCTGTCCGCCAGTGAGAAAGCTAACTATGGCTACACCTTC.

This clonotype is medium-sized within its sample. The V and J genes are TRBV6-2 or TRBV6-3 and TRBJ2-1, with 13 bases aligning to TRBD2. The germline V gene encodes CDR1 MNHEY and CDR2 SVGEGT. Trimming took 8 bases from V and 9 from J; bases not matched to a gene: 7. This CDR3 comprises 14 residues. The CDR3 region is CASGWTSGSSEQFF. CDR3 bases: TGTGCCAGCGGATGGACTAGCGGGAGTTCTGAGCAGTTCTTC.

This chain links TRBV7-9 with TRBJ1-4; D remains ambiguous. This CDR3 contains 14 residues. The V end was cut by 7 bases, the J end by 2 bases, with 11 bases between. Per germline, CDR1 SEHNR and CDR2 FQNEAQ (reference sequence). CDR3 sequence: CASTFGATNEKLFF. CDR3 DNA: TGTGCCAGCACGTTTGGAGCCACTAATGAAAAACTGTTTTTT.

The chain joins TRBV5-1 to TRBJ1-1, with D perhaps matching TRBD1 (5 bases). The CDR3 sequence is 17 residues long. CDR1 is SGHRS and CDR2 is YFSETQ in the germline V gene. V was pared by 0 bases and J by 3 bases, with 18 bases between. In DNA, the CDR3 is TGCGCCAGCAGCTTGGGTGACCGCCCCCGAGGGGACACTGAAGCTTTCTTT. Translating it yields CASSLGDRPRGDTEAFF. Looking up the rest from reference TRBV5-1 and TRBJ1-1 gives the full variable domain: KAGVTQTPRYLIKTRGQQVTLSCSPISGHRSVSWYQQTPGQGLQFLFEYFSETQRNKGNFPGRFSGRQFSNSRSEMNVSTLELGDSALYLCASSLGDRPRGDTEAFFGQGTRLTVV.

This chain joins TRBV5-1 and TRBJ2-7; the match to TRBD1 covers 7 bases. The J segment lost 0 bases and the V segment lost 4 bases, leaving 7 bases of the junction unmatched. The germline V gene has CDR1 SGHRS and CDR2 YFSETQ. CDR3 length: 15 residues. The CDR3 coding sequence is TGCGCCAGCAGCATGACAGGGTATGGCTCCTACGAGCAGTACTTC. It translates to CASSMTGYGSYEQYF.

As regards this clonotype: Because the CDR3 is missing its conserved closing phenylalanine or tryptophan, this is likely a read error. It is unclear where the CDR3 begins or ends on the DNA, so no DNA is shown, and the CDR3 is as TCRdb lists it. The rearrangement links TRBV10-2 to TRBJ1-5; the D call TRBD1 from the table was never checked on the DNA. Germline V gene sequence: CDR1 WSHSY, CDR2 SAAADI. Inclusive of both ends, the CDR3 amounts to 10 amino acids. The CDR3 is CARGTTQYFV.

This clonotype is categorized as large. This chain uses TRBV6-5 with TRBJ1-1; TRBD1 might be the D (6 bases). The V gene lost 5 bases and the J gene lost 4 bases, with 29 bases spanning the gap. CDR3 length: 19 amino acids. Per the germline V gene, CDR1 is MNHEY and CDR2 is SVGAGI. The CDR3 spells CASSPLGRRPGGALTEAFF. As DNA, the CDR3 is TGTGCCAGCAGTCCCCTGGGACGGCGGCCCGGGGGCGCGCTCACTGAAGCTTTCTTT.

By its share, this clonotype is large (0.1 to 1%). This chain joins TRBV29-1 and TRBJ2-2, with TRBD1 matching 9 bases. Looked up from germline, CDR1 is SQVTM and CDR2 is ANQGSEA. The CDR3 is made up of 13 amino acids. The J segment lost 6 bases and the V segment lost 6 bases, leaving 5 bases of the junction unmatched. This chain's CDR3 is CSVRDRDAGELFF. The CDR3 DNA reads TGCAGCGTCCGGGACAGGGATGCCGGGGAGCTGTTTTTT.

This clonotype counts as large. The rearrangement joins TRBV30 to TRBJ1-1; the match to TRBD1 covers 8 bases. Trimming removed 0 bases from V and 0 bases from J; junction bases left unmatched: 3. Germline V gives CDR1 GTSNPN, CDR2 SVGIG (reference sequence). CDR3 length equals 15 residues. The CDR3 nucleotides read TGTGCCTGGAGTGTCGGGACAGGCATGAACACTGAAGCTTTCTTT. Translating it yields CAWSVGTGMNTEAFF.

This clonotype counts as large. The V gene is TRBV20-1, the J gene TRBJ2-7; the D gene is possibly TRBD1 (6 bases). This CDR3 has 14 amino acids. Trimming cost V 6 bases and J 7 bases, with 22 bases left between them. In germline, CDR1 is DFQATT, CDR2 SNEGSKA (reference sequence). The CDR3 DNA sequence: TGCAGTGCCGTAGTCCCCACAGGGTCGTGGGAGCAGTACTTC. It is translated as CSAVVPTGSWEQYF.

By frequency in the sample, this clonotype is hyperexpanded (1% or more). CDR3 sequence: CASSQTSGSYNEQFF. CDR3 sequence (DNA): TGTGCCAGTAGTCAGACTAGCGGGAGTTACAATGAGCAGTTCTTC. J is TRBJ2-1 and V is TRBV19; 12 bases agree with TRBD2. This CDR3 contains 15 residues. Germline CDR1 and CDR2: LNHDA and SQIVND (reference sequence). J lost 4 bases, V lost 5 bases, and 3 bases had no gene match.

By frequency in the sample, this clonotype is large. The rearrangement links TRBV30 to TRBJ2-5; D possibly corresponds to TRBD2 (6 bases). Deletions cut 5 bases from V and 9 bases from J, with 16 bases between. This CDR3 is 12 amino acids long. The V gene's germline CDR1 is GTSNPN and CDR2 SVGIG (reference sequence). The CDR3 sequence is CAWYQFGGAQYF. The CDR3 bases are TGTGCCTGGTATCAATTCGGAGGGGCCCAGTACTTC.

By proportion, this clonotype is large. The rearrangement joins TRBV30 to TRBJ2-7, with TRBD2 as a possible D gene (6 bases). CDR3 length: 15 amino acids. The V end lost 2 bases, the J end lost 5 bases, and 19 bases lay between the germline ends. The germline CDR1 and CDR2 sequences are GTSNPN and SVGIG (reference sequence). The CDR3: CAWSPDRELTHEQYF. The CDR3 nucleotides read TGTGCCTGGAGTCCCGACCGGGAGCTAACCCACGAGCAGTACTTC. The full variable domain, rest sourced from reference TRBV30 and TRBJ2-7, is SQTIHQWPATLVQPVGSPLSLECTVEGTSNPNLYWYRQAAGRGLQLLFYSVGIGQISSEVPQNLSASRPQDRQFILSSKKLLLSDSGFYLCAWSPDRELTHEQYFGPGTRLTVT.

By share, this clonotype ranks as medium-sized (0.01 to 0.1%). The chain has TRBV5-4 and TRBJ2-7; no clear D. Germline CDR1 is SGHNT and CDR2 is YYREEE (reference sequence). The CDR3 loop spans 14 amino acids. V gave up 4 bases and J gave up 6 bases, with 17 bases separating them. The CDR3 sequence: CASSHQTGPREQYF. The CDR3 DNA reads TGTGCCAGCAGCCACCAAACGGGCCCCCGCGAGCAGTACTTC.

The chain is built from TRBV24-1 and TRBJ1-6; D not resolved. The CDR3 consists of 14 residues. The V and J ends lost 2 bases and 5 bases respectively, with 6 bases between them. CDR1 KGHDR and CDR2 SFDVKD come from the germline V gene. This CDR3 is CATSDSTHNSPLHF. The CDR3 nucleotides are TGTGCCACCAGTGATTCTACCCATAATTCACCCCTCCACTTT.